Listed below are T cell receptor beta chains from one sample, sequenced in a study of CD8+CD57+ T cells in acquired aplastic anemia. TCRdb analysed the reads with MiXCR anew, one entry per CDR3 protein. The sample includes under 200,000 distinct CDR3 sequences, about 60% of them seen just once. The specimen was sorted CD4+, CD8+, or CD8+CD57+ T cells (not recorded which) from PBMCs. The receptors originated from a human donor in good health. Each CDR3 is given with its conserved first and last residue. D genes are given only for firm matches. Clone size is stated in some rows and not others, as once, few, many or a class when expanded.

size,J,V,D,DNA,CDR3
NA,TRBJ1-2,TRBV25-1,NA,TGTGCCAGCAGTGTACAGGGAACCTATGGCTACACCTTC,CASSVQGTYGYTF
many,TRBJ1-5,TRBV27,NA,TGTGCCAGCAGTTTAAATCCGAATAGCAATCAGCCCCAGCATTTT,CASSLNPNSNQPQHF
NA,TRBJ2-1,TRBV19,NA,TGTGCCAGTAGTATATGGGCAAATGAGCAGTTCTTC,CASSIWANEQFF
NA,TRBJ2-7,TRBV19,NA,TGTGCCAGTAACACCGGGGACGGCTCCTACGAGCAGTACTTC,CASNTGDGSYEQYF
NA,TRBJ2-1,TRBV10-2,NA,TGCGCCAGCAGTAGGACTGGGATAGACAATGAGCAGTTCTTC,CASSRTGIDNEQFF
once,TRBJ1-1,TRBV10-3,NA,TGTGCCATCAGTGAGTCGGGGGGCGACATGAACACTGAAGCTTTCTTT,CAISESGGDMNTEAFF
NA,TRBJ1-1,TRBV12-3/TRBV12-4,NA,TGTGCCAGCAGTTTCGGGGGTGCGAACACTGAAGCTTTCTTT,CASSFGGANTEAFF
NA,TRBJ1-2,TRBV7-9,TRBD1,TGTGCCAGCAGCCCTAGCCCCATTCCGACAGGGGGCGGTGGCTACACCTTC,CASSPSPIPTGGGGYTF
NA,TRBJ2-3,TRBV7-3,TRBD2,TGTGCCAGCAGTACTAGCGGGGGGCTCACAGATACGCAGTATTTT,CASSTSGGLTDTQYF
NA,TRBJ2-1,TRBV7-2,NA,TGTGCCAGCACCAGGACATTCTACAATGAGCAGTTCTTC,CASTRTFYNEQFF
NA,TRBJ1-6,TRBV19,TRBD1,TGTGCCAGTAGCGGAGAACTTGCCCGGGACAGGGATAATTCACCCCTCCACTTT,CASSGELARDRDNSPLHF